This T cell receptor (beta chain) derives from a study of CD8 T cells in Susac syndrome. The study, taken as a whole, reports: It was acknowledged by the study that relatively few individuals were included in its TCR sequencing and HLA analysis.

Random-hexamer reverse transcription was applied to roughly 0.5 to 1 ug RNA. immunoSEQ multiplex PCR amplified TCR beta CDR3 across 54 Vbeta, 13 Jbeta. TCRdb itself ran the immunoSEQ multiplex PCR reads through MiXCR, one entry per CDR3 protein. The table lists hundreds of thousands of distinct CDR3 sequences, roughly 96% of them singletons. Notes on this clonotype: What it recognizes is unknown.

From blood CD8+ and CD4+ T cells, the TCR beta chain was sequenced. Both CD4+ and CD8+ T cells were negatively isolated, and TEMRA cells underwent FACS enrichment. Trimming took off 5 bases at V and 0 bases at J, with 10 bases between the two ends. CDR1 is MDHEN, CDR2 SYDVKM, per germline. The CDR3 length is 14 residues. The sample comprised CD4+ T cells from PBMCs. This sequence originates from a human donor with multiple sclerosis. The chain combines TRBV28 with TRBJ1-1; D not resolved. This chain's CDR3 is CASSGRILNTEAFF. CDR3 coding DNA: TGTGCCAGCAGTGGACGGATTTTGAACACTGAAGCTTTCTTT. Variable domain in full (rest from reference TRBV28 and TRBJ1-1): DVKVTQSSRYLVKRTGEKVFLECVQDMDHENMFWYRQDPGLGLRLIYFSYDVKMKEKGDIPEGYSVSREKKERFSLILESASTNQTSMYLCASSGRILNTEAFFGQGTRLTVV.